Each of the 26 T cell receptor beta chains below was sequenced from the same sample in a study of blood T cell repertoires in COVID-19. Assay used: immunoSEQ multiplex PCR; TCRdb lists only in-frame clones, some missing. The table shows around 250,000 clones, with about nine tenths occurring only once. The sequenced sample was peripheral blood. The receptors come from a middle-aged man with active or convalescent COVID-19.

V usage is TRBV6-1 and J usage is TRBJ1-1; D might be TRBD1 (6 bases). Germline V lookup: CDR1 MNHNS, CDR2 SASEGT. Trimming pared 2 bases from V and 10 bases from J, leaving 26 bases between. This CDR3 has 17 amino acids. CDR3 amino acids: CASSENTPPALGARAFF. The CDR3, as DNA: TGTGCCAGCAGTGAAAATACCCCCCCAGCTCTGGGGGCGCGAGCTTTCTTT.

The chain couples TRBV10-3 to TRBJ2-1, with TRBD1 matching 11 bases. V was clipped by 5 bases and J by 8 bases; unmatched bases: 8. Germline CDR1 ENHRY, CDR2 SYGVKD. The CDR3 has 15 amino acids. This CDR3 reads CAISLGQGAIDEQFF. The CDR3 DNA reads TGTGCCATCAGTCTCGGACAGGGGGCAATCGATGAGCAGTTCTTC.

V usage is TRBV10-3 and J usage is TRBJ1-2, with D hard to call. V lost 7 bases, J lost 1 base, and 10 bases lay in between. Germline CDR1 reads ENHRY; CDR2 reads SYGVKD. CDR3 size: 13 residues. The CDR3 reads CAINSDFNYGYTF. The CDR3 DNA is TGTGCCATCAATTCAGACTTTAACTATGGCTACACCTTC.

The chain carries TRBV3-1 (or the pseudogene TRBV3-2) and TRBJ1-2; 8 bases map to TRBD1. V lost 4 bases, J lost 3 bases, and 1 base stayed unmatched. Germline assignment: CDR1 LGHDT and CDR2 YNNKEL (reference sequence). The CDR3 runs 13 residues. The CDR3, as DNA: TGTGCCAGCAGCCCCAGGGGGCACTATGGCTACACCTTC. It yields the protein CASSPRGHYGYTF.

The CDR3 DNA sequence: TGTGCCAGCAGCACAACAGGGGATAAGTACAATCAGCCCCAGCATTTT. Its translation is CASSTTGDKYNQPQHF. V is TRBV7-2 and J is TRBJ1-5, with TRBD1 matching 7 bases. The J segment lost 3 bases and the V segment lost 5 bases, leaving 10 bases of the junction unmatched. Per the germline V gene, CDR1 is SGHTA and CDR2 is FQGNSA. This CDR3 is 16 amino acids long.

The chain links TRBV29-1 to TRBJ1-2; TRBD1 aligns across 9 bases. The CDR3 has 14 amino acids. Germline values: CDR1 SQVTM, CDR2 ANQGSEA. V shed 4 bases, J shed 5 bases, and the junction held 8 bases outside the gene matches. Here the CDR3 DNA reads TGCAGCGTTGTCCTCCGGGACAGGGTATATGGCTACACCTTC. This translates into CSVVLRDRVYGYTF. Filled out from reference TRBV29-1 and TRBJ1-2, the complete variable domain reads SAVISQKPSRDICQRGTSLTIQCQVDSQVTMMFWYRQQPGQSLTLIATANQGSEATYESGFVIDKFPISRPNLTFSTLTVSNMSPEDSSIYLCSVVLRDRVYGYTFGSGTRLTVV.

The gene calls are TRBV29-1 and TRBJ1-1; D possibly corresponds to TRBD1 (6 bases). Germline CDR1 SQVTM, CDR2 ANQGSEA. This CDR3 contains 12 residues. Trimming took off 7 bases at V and 6 bases at J, with 15 bases between the two ends. The CDR3 is CSGHREGAEAFF. In nucleotides, the CDR3 is TGCAGCGGACACAGGGAGGGGGCTGAAGCTTTCTTT.

The chain has TRBV6-5 and TRBJ1-1; D is possibly TRBD1 (5 bases). V was pared by 8 bases and J by 1 base, with 8 bases between. CDR3 length: 12 residues. Germline lookup yields CDR1 MNHEY and CDR2 SVGAGI. CDR3 sequence reads: CASQQGNTEAFF. CDR3 bases: TGTGCCAGCCAGCAGGGGAACACTGAAGCTTTCTTT.

The chain links TRBV11-3 to TRBJ2-7; 9 nucleotides align to TRBD2. This CDR3 has 19 residues. The V segment lost 1 base and the J segment 5 bases; nucleotides outside the gene matches: 18. Germline lookup yields CDR1 SGHNT and CDR2 YENEEA. The CDR3 DNA is TGTGCCAGCAGCTTAGTTCGTGGGACAGCGGGAGGAGGTTGGCACGAGCAGTACTTC. Translated: CASSLVRGTAGGGWHEQYF.

The chain links TRBV24-1 to TRBJ2-3; no reliable D call. Per the germline V gene, CDR1 is KGHDR and CDR2 is SFDVKD. The length of the CDR3 is 12 residues. The V gene lost 1 base and the J gene lost 12 bases, with 10 bases spanning the gap. CDR3 amino acids: CATSDFSQTQYF. As DNA, the CDR3 is TGTGCCACCAGTGATTTTTCCCAGACACAGTATTTT.

The chain has TRBV9 and TRBJ1-6; possible D gene TRBD1, 6 bases. The CDR3 contains 14 residues. Trimming left V 4 bases short and J 11 bases short, with 16 bases between. The germline CDR1 and CDR2 sequences are SGDLS and YYNGEE. CDR3 in amino acids: CASSTHRDSTPLHF. CDR3 nucleotides: TGTGCCAGCAGCACACACAGGGATTCGACACCCCTCCACTTT. The full variable domain, its missing parts supplied by reference TRBV9 and TRBJ1-6, is DSGVTQTPKHLITATGQRVTLRCSPRSGDLSVYWYQQSLDQGLQFLIQYYNGEERAKGNILERFSAQQFPDLHSELNLSSLELGDSALYFCASSTHRDSTPLHFGNGTRLTVT.

The genes are TRBV5-1 and TRBJ2-2; TRBD2 aligns across 7 bases. The CDR3 has 17 residues. Per germline, CDR1 SGHRS and CDR2 YFSETQ. V dropped 0 bases and J dropped 2; count of bases not matched to a gene: 7. CDR3 residues: CASSLGASGRNTGELFF. The CDR3 DNA follows: TGCGCCAGCAGCTTGGGGGCTAGCGGACGTAACACCGGGGAGCTGTTTTTT.

A few counts support this clone. The chain recombines TRBV21-1 with TRBJ2-7; the table's D call of TRBD2 was not tested on the DNA. TRBV21-1 counts as a pseudogene. The CDR3 loop spans 18 amino acids. The CDR3 loop reads CASSKEGQPGLVKYEQYF. The CDR3 region has the DNA TGTGCCAGCAGCAAAGAAGGCCAACCGGGACTAGTGAAGTACGAGCAGTACTTC.

The V call is TRBV5-1, the J call TRBJ1-5; unclear D gene. The CDR3 spans 15 residues. V was shortened by 0 bases and J by 2 bases, with 9 bases between the two germline ends. The germline V gene encodes CDR1 SGHRS and CDR2 YFSETQ. Written as DNA, the CDR3 is TGCGCCAGCAGCTTGGCCGGGTATGGCAATCAGCCCCAGCATTTT. Translated: CASSLAGYGNQPQHF.

J is TRBJ1-5 and V is TRBV6-1; maybe TRBD1 (5 bases). This CDR3 has 12 amino acids. The germline V and J ends were trimmed by 3 bases and 9 bases, with 9 bases remaining between them. Germline lookup yields CDR1 MNHNS and CDR2 SASEGT. CDR3 residues: CASSEGGTPQHF. The CDR3 bases are TGTGCCAGCAGTGAGGGGGGTACGCCCCAGCATTTT.

V is TRBV5-4 and J is TRBJ1-1; D gene ambiguous. Looked up from germline, CDR1 is SGHNT and CDR2 is YYREEE (reference sequence). Trimming left V 4 bases short and J 5 bases short, with 9 bases between. This CDR3 has 12 amino acids. CDR3 region: CASSRDITEAFF. As DNA, the CDR3 is TGTGCCAGCAGCCGCGACATAACTGAAGCTTTCTTT.

About this clone itself: Different DNA sequences within this sample yield the same CDR3. The chain links TRBV19 to TRBJ1-1; maybe TRBD1 (5 bases). Trimming cost V 3 bases and J 1 base, with 9 bases left between them. The CDR3 is made up of 14 amino acids. CDR1 is LNHDA and CDR2 is SQIVND in the germline V gene (reference sequence). CDR3 nucleotide sequence: TGTGCCAGTAGTATGGGGCAGGGGAACACTGAAGCTTTCTTT. It yields the protein CASSMGQGNTEAFF.

The chain has TRBV19 and TRBJ1-5, with 9 bases that match TRBD1. The V gene's germline CDR1 is LNHDA and CDR2 SQIVND (reference sequence). CDR3 length: 13 amino acids. The ends lost 9 bases at V and 4 bases at J; junction bases unmatched: 4. In DNA form, the CDR3 reads TGTGCCAGCCGGGACAGGGTAAATCAGCCCCAGCATTTT. Protein sequence: CASRDRVNQPQHF. Combining the CDR3 with reference TRBV19 and TRBJ1-5 gives the whole variable domain DGGITQSPKYLFRKEGQNVTLSCEQNLNHDAMYWYRQDPGQGLRLIYYSQIVNDFQKGDIAEGYSVSREKKESFPLTVTSAQKNPTAFYLCASRDRVNQPQHFGDGTRLSIL.

J is TRBJ1-2 and V is TRBV5-1; TRBD1 matches 8 bases. The V gene end was trimmed by 4 bases and the J gene end by 8 bases; junction bases not matched to a gene: 7. The CDR3 contains 13 residues. The germline V gene has CDR1 SGHRS and CDR2 YFSETQ. Here the CDR3 DNA reads TGCGCCAGCAGCGGGGAGGCAGGGGGCGGCTACACCTTC. This codes for CASSGEAGGGYTF.

This clone was detected once. The rearrangement uses TRBV3-1 (or the pseudogene TRBV3-2) and TRBJ2-2; TRBD2 is a possible D gene (5 bases). CDR3 length: 15 amino acids. Trimming pared 1 base from V and 7 bases from J, leaving 13 bases between. The germline V gene encodes CDR1 LGHDT and CDR2 YNNKEL (reference sequence). CDR3 sequence (DNA): TGTGCCAGCAGCCAAGTAGTGGGAGTTGGCGGGGAGCTGTTTTTT. It yields the protein CASSQVVGVGGELFF.

The chain employs TRBV9 and TRBJ1-6; D gene ambiguous. The germline gives CDR1 SGDLS, CDR2 YYNGEE. Trimming shortened V by 0 bases and J by 8 bases, and 6 bases separated the two germline ends. The CDR3 is 13 residues long. The CDR3 loop reads CASSVVTDSPLHF. The CDR3 DNA follows: TGTGCCAGCAGCGTAGTAACAGATTCACCCCTCCACTTT.

The chain links TRBV6-1 to TRBJ2-3; tentative D call: TRBD1 (6 bases). V dropped 3 bases and J dropped 0 bases, with 13 bases sitting between them. The germline V gene has CDR1 MNHNS and CDR2 SASEGT. The CDR3 spans 16 residues. This CDR3 reads CASSDPRGHSTDTQYF. The CDR3 DNA is TGTGCCAGCAGTGACCCCAGGGGTCATAGCACAGATACGCAGTATTTT.

The V and J genes are TRBV7-3 and TRBJ2-1; perhaps TRBD1 as D (9 bases). This CDR3 is 20 amino acids long. CDR1 is SGHTA, CDR2 FQGTGA, per germline. Trimming pared 5 bases from V and 2 bases from J, leaving 28 bases between. Here the CDR3 reads CASSQHGQGYGGRTYNEQFF. DNA for the CDR3: TGTGCCAGCAGCCAGCATGGACAGGGGTATGGCGGGAGGACCTACAATGAGCAGTTCTTC.

The CDR3 sequence: CAISDVASDYEQYF. In DNA form, the CDR3 reads TGTGCCATCAGTGATGTCGCTAGCGACTACGAGCAGTACTTC. The chain is built from TRBV10-3 and TRBJ2-7, with TRBD2 as a possible D gene (6 bases). Germline assignment: CDR1 ENHRY and CDR2 SYGVKD. V gave up 3 bases and J gave up 3 bases, with 12 bases separating them. CDR3 length: 14 residues.

The chain links TRBV5-5 to TRBJ1-1; D uncertain. There are 13 residues in the CDR3. V shed 0 bases and J shed 1 base, with 4 bases lying between them. The V gene's germline CDR1 is SGHKS and CDR2 YYEKEE (reference sequence). This CDR3 is CASSLARNTEAFF. The DNA for the CDR3 is TGTGCCAGCAGCTTGGCCAGGAACACTGAAGCTTTCTTT. Combining the CDR3 with reference TRBV5-5 and TRBJ1-1 gives the whole variable domain DAGVTQSPTHLIKTRGQQVTLRCSPISGHKSVSWYQQVLGQGPQFIFQYYEKEERGRGNFPDRFSARQFPNYSSELNVNALLLGDSALYLCASSLARNTEAFFGQGTRLTVV.

The sample holds one count of this clone. The J gene is TRBJ2-7, the V gene TRBV6-6; perhaps TRBD2 as D (6 bases). V lost 6 bases to trimming and J lost 6 bases, with 12 bases between them. The germline gives CDR1 MNHNY, CDR2 SVGAGI (reference sequence). The CDR3 is made up of 12 amino acids. CDR3: CASRTRSTEQYF. CDR3 coding DNA: TGTGCCAGCAGGACTAGGTCGACCGAGCAGTACTTC.